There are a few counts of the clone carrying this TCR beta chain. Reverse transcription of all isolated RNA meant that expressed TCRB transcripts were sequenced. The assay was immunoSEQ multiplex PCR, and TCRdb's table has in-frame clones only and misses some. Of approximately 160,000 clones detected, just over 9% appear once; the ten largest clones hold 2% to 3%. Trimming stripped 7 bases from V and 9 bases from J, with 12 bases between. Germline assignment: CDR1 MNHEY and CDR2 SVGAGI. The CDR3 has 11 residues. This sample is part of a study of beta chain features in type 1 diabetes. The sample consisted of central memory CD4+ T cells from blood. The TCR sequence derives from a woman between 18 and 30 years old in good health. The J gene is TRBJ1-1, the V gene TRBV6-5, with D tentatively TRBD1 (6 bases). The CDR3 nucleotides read TGTGCCAGCATCAAACAGGGAAAAGCTTTCTTT. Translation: CASIKQGKAFF.